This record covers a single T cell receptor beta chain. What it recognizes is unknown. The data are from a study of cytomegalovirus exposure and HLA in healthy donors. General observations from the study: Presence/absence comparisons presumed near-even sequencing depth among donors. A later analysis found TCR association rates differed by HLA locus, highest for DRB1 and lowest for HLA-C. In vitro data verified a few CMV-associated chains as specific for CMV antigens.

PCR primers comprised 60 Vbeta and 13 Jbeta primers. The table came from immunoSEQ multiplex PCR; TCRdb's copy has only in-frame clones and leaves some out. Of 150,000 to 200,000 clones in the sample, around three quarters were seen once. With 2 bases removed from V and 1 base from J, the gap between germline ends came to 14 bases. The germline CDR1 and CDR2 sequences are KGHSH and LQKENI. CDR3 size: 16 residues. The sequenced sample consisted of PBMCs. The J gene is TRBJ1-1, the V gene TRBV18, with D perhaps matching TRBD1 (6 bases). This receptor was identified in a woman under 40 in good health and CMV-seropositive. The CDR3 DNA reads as TGTGCCAGCTCACCAGAGGGACACTTAGCGAACACTGAAGCTTTCTTT. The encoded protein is CASSPEGHLANTEAFF. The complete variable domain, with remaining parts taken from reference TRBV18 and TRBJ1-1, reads NAGVMQNPRHLVRRRGQEARLRCSPMKGHSHVYWYRQLPEEGLKFMVYLQKENIIDESGMPKERFSAEFPKEGPSILRIQQVVRGDSAAYFCASSPEGHLANTEAFFGQGTRLTVV.